This section outlines one T cell receptor (beta chain) sequence together with its context. The antigen it recognizes is unknown. The input lacks base qualities; no much larger clone sits a single base away. These data belong to a study of graft-versus-host responses after intestinal transplantation (dated by TCRdb to about 2021). With respect to the entire study: The transplants that recipients received were multivisceral, liver-intestinal, or isolated intestinal. Every recipient was given anti-thymocyte globulin induction, followed by about 3 years of maintenance tacrolimus and steroids. Graft-versus-host and host-versus-graft alloreactive T cell clones were tracked in the graft, circulation and bone marrow after intestinal transplantation using bulk TCR-beta CDR3 sequencing. To identify alloreactive clones, pre-transplant mixed lymphocyte reaction products were sequenced and compared with unstimulated pre-transplant donor and recipient T cells. The cohort enrolled around 23 intestinal transplant recipients including one retransplant, and a few patients lacking pretransplant specimens were excluded. Donor T cell macrochimerism was defined as a peak of at least 4% donor T cells among recipient peripheral blood mononuclear cells. Rather than going through the commercial service, samples from a few later patients were sequenced in-house on an Illumina MiSeq and processed with MiXCR.

What the study reported, not specific to this receptor: Patients with donor T cell macrochimerism had high GvH to HvG T cell clonal ratios in their allografts. The conclusions were limited by the relatively low number and heterogeneity of the intestinal transplant patients. Early after transplant, peak levels of circulating GvH clones were found to be associated with declines in HvG clones. GvH clones were detected in recipient bone marrow, and some appeared earlier in ileal mucosa or blood, consistent with an intestinal mucosal origin.

The library was built by means of the immunoSEQ multiplex PCR assay. For most patients, genomic DNA was isolated using the Qiagen DNeasy Blood and Tissue Kit and was shipped frozen to Adaptive Biotechnologies for TCR sequencing. High-throughput TCR-beta CDR3 sequencing of genomic DNA from most patients was performed by Adaptive Biotechnologies. Processing in the source paper ran as follows. TCR sequencing data were retrieved from Adaptive's ImmunoSEQ software for around 18 patients, whereas a few other patients were processed with MiXCR and VDJtools. To correct CD4 versus CD8 sorting errors, any sequence found in both subsets at a frequency ratio below 5:1 was removed. CDR3 nucleotide sequences shared between donor and recipient were removed because the origin of such sequences could not be assigned. At least 2-fold expansion over unstimulated cells and a minimum CFSE-low frequency of 0.002% (template counts) or 0.001% (read counts) were required for clones to be classified as alloreactive. Mappable clones were those detected in sequenced pre-transplant spleen, lymph node, or MLR CFSE-low populations of the donor or recipient. The cumulative frequency of alloreactive clones was calculated as a percentage of all sequences, weighted by copy number. The table comes from immuneACCESS by way of TCRdb, which keeps in-frame sequences with V and J called. Part of the clones is missing from these tables; in studies checked, under half for an unresolved V gene and the rest for unknown reasons. The DNA gave D and trimming, while V, J and clone size come from that table. A total of roughly 99,000 clones appear in this sample, over 80% of them only once. The ten largest make up less than 0.85% of the sample.

The time point label, as the study defines it: cells obtained before transplantation from donor or recipient. CD3+CD4+ and CD3+CD8+ populations were FACS-sorted from unstimulated pre-transplant donor and recipient cells taken from spleen or lymph nodes. CDR1 and CDR2, looked up from the germline V gene (reference sequence), are LNHNV and YYDKDF. Trimming takes 1 base from V and 0 bases from J, and the germline ends sit 15 bases apart. Taken from cysteine to phenylalanine, the CDR3 has 17 residues. Of the read, only the CDR3 DNA is kept; its 51 bases are in frame from base 1. The sample in question was unstimulated CD4+ T cells sorted from spleen or lymph node cells, obtained before transplant. The receptor's source is a human donor who was the organ donor for an intestinal transplant. The rearranged segments are TRBV15 and TRBJ1-1, with the D gene uncertain. The nucleotide sequence reads TGTGCCACCAGCAGAGGACCTTTAGGTAGCCTGAACACTGAAGCTTTCTTT. Translated, it gives CATSRGPLGSLNTEAFF.